Below are 14 T cell receptor beta chains sequenced from a single sample in a study of PD-1 blockade in classical Hodgkin lymphoma. Assay used: immunoSEQ multiplex PCR; TCRdb lists only in-frame clones, some missing. This sample has 25,000 to 30,000 clones, with less than 90% found just once. Relapse was seen in all patients after autologous stem cell transplantation, and brentuximab vedotin exposure was variable. The sample in question was peripheral blood mononuclear cells (PBMCs), obtained before the second cycle of nivolumab. These receptors were obtained from a human donor with classical Hodgkin lymphoma.

This sequence joins TRBV7-9 and TRBJ1-1, with unresolved D. This CDR3 region has 14 residues. V lost 5 bases to trimming and J lost 0 bases, with 10 bases between them. CDR1 and CDR2 from the germline V gene are SEHNR and FQNEAQ (reference sequence). CDR3 in amino acids: CASSPFGMNTEAFF. In DNA form, the CDR3 reads TGTGCCAGCAGCCCCTTTGGGATGAACACTGAAGCTTTCTTT.

The chain has TRBV7-9 and TRBJ1-6; D gene ambiguous. This CDR3 is built from 14 residues. From germline, CDR1 is SEHNR and CDR2 FQNEAQ (reference sequence). V was clipped by 3 bases and J by 5 bases, with 8 bases between them. The CDR3 DNA follows: TGTGCCAGCAGCTTGGATCGAGATAATTCACCCCTCCACTTT. Protein sequence: CASSLDRDNSPLHF. Full variable domain (remainder filled in from reference TRBV7-9 and TRBJ1-6): DTGVSQNPRHKITKRGQNVTFRCDPISEHNRLYWYRQTLGQGPEFLTYFQNEAQLEKSRLLSDRFSAERPKGSFSTLEIQRTEQGDSAMYLCASSLDRDNSPLHFGNGTRLTVT.

V usage is TRBV28 and J usage is TRBJ1-1; 7 bases align to TRBD1. The CDR3 has 15 residues. The germline CDR1 and CDR2 sequences are MDHEN and SYDVKM. V lost 5 bases to trimming and J lost 5 bases; unmatched junction nucleotides: 11. Here the CDR3 DNA reads TGTGCCAGCAGTCCAAGGACAGGTGGAAGGACTGAAGCTTTCTTT. Protein: CASSPRTGGRTEAFF.

The chain has TRBV7-9 and TRBJ2-5, with 8 bases matching TRBD2. The ends lost 3 bases at V and 5 bases at J; junction bases unmatched: 8. CDR1 is SEHNR and CDR2 is FQNEAQ in the germline V gene (reference sequence). This CDR3 is built from 15 residues. This CDR3 reads CASSFSGGGLETQYF. CDR3 nucleotide sequence: TGTGCCAGCAGCTTCTCGGGAGGGGGGCTTGAGACCCAGTACTTC.

The J gene is TRBJ2-1, the V gene TRBV4-3, with 7 bases matching TRBD2. The trim removed 1 base at V and 8 bases at J, leaving 5 bases unmatched. The CDR3 sequence is 14 residues long. Germline V gene lookup returns CDR1 LGHNA and CDR2 YSLEER. CDR3 sequence: CASSQGRLADEQFF. CDR3 in DNA: TGCGCCAGCAGCCAAGGGAGACTAGCCGATGAGCAGTTCTTC.

The V gene is TRBV28, the J gene TRBJ2-7; D is possibly TRBD1 or TRBD2 (5 bases each). Germline CDR1 and CDR2: MDHEN and SYDVKM. CDR3 length: 12 residues. Trimming removed 6 bases from V and 4 bases from J, with 10 bases in between. CDR3 DNA sequence: TGTGCCAGCAGCTTGAGGGGTTACGAGCAGTACTTC. Translation: CASSLRGYEQYF.

The V call is TRBV5-1, the J call TRBJ2-3, with 9 bases lining up with TRBD2. The V gene end was trimmed by 2 bases and the J gene end by 2 bases; junction bases not matched to a gene: 6. Germline CDR1 and CDR2: SGHRS and YFSETQ. This CDR3 region has 16 residues. CDR3 protein: CASSLGGGDYTDTQYF. In nucleotides, the CDR3 is TGCGCCAGCAGCTTAGGCGGGGGGGATTACACAGATACGCAGTATTTT. Combining the CDR3 with reference TRBV5-1 and TRBJ2-3 gives the whole variable domain KAGVTQTPRYLIKTRGQQVTLSCSPISGHRSVSWYQQTPGQGLQFLFEYFSETQRNKGNFPGRFSGRQFSNSRSEMNVSTLELGDSALYLCASSLGGGDYTDTQYFGPGTRLTVL.

A few counts support this clone. The chain couples TRBV5-4 to TRBJ1-6, with a tentative D call TRBD1 (6 bases). This CDR3 comprises 16 residues. The V end was cut by 0 bases, the J end by 6 bases, with 13 bases between. Germline V gene sequence: CDR1 SGHNT, CDR2 YYREEE (reference sequence). In DNA form, the CDR3 reads TGTGCCAGCAGCTTGGATGTTGGGGGGCCTAATTCACCCCTCCACTTT. It translates to CASSLDVGGPNSPLHF.

The chain is built from TRBV6-6 and TRBJ1-1, with a tentative D call TRBD1 (5 bases). The CDR3 contains 13 residues. The V gene lost 8 bases and the J gene lost 5 bases, with 15 bases spanning the gap. In germline, CDR1 is MNHNY, CDR2 SVGAGI (reference sequence). CDR3 sequence (DNA): TGTGCCAGCGGGATGGGGGGGAAGACTGAAGCTTTCTTT. As protein: CASGMGGKTEAFF.

CDR3 in amino acids: CASSEAQNRDTNQPQHF. DNA of the CDR3: TGTGCCAGCAGTGAAGCGCAGAACAGGGATACCAATCAGCCCCAGCATTTT. J is TRBJ1-5 and V is TRBV6-1; D is possibly TRBD1 (6 bases). Germline V gives CDR1 MNHNS, CDR2 SASEGT. The V and J ends lost 0 bases and 3 bases respectively, with 15 bases between them. The CDR3 is made up of 17 amino acids.

The chain has TRBV9 and TRBJ1-1, with 7 bases lining up with TRBD1. Germline CDR1 reads SGDLS; CDR2 reads YYNGEE. The CDR3 has 15 amino acids. V lost 4 bases to trimming and J lost 1 base; unmatched junction nucleotides: 7. CDR3 in DNA: TGTGCCAGCAGCTCACCAAAGGGGGCGAACACTGAAGCTTTCTTT. It codes for CASSSPKGANTEAFF.

The chain couples TRBV4-2 to TRBJ1-2; 9 nucleotides line up with TRBD1. This CDR3 spans 15 amino acids. Germline V gene lookup returns CDR1 LGHNA and CDR2 YNFKEQ. V was pared by 0 bases and J by 8 bases, with 7 bases of the junction left unmatched. CDR3: CASSQEGTGRLGYTF. DNA of the CDR3: TGTGCCAGCAGCCAAGAGGGGACAGGGCGTTTAGGCTACACCTTC.

The genes are TRBV6-1 and TRBJ2-7; D is ambiguous. There are 12 residues in the CDR3. Between the trimmed V and J ends, which lost 5 bases and 5 bases, there was a span of 10 bases. The V gene's germline CDR1 is MNHNS and CDR2 SASEGT. CDR3 amino acids: CASSPRPDEQYF. For the CDR3, the DNA is TGTGCCAGCAGTCCCCGGCCCGACGAGCAGTACTTC.

The gene calls are TRBV11-3 and TRBJ2-5; no reliable D call. Germline V gives CDR1 SGHNT, CDR2 YENEEA. The V and J ends lost 0 bases and 5 bases respectively, with 22 bases between them. There are 18 residues in the CDR3. For the CDR3, the DNA is TGTGCCAGCAGCTTAGATCTTAGTTTAGGGTTGGTGGGGGAGACCCAGTACTTC. Translated, it gives CASSLDLSLGLVGETQYF.